This TCR beta chain originates from a study of post-analysis software for immune sequencing data. Study as a whole: Both relapsing-remitting and secondary progressive multiple sclerosis featured among the disease courses, as did progressive-relapsing multiple sclerosis. Notes on the study in general: Samples sharing a preparation batch grouped tightly together when assessed by F measure. Patients had higher frequencies than controls of four to six TRBV segments, including TRBV5-6, TRBV5-1 and TRBV20-1.

This clonotype was observed a single time. Its target is not known. Included in the TCR beta cDNA libraries were unique molecular identifiers. cDNA molecules numbering 400,000 to 550,000 came from roughly 0.93 to 9.6 million T cells. Each CDR3 protein gets one entry after TCRdb re-called the PCR reads with MiXCR. The sample carries roughly 410,000 distinct CDR3 sequences, less than 35% recorded once. V gave up 4 bases and J gave up 9 bases, with 13 bases separating them. This CDR3 has 13 amino acids. The sample was blood. This receptor was taken from a girl between 10 and 17 years old with multiple sclerosis. J is TRBJ2-1 and V is TRBV12-3 or TRBV12-4; tentative D call: TRBD1 (6 bases). CDR3 sequence (DNA): TGTGCCAGCAGTTATAGGGGGTTGCGTGAGCAGTTCTTC. It specifies CASSYRGLREQFF.